This T cell receptor (beta chain) emerged from a study of cytomegalovirus exposure and HLA in healthy donors (dated by TCRdb to between 2016 and 2019). The study in broad terms: An earlier analysis of several hundred of the donors reported more than 250 Gb of sequence data and 120 million or so unique TCR beta sequences from 150 million to 200 million T cells. Roughly 300 gigabases of sequencing data and around 85 million unique TCR sequences made up an early release that covered several hundred HLA-typed donors. Among 300 to 500 genotyped donors of the cohort, an average of around 240,000 unique TCR beta nucleotide sequences was sequenced per donor, of which about 20% were non-productive. Donor age, sex, ethnicity and CMV serostatus were compiled together with the repertoire data. The study aimed to test whether signatures of past pathogen exposure could be identified by cataloging public T cell receptors. The study profiled the T cell repertoires of about 720 subjects by immunosequencing and related them to cytomegalovirus serostatus. To decide whether each TCR beta V gene segment behaved as functional or pseudogenic, an earlier analysis of some 600 of the donors relied on high-throughput TCR beta sequencing. The number of donors typed differed by locus, with about 629-630 for A, B, C, DRB1 and DQB1, more than 500 for DQA1, approximately 570 for DPA1, and under 490 for DPB1. HLA typing included class I and class II loci at four-digit resolution. The later analysis used no new phenotypic data to find candidate immune exposures, relying instead on TCR beta sequences and their occurrence across donors. A few DR-DQ haplotypes were handled as single units for association and clustering because linkage in the cohort was strong. To predict cytomegalovirus infection status, the study brought together high-throughput TCR immunosequencing, statistical association of individual TCRs with disease status, and machine learning. All discovery cohort repertoires had been generated using a single sequencing platform. In a later genetic analysis, genome-wide SNP genotypes for about three fifths of the 666 donors were used, and that subset was treated as a discovery cohort. Of the roughly 400 genotyped donors, 81% were placed in the genetic ancestry cluster associated with self-reported Caucasian donors. In addition to the first cohort of 666 subjects, a separate validation cohort of 120 different subjects was used. To study patterns of TCR occurrence, a later analysis re-analyzed previously published TCR beta repertoires from 666 donors and added high-resolution HLA genotyping. The study at large found these results: According to a later analysis, parvovirus B19, influenza, CMV and Epstein-Barr virus appeared linked to several top co-occurrence clusters. Correlated functional status among segregating V segments might be attributable to linkage disequilibrium, but an unknown experimental factor could not be ruled out. In an earlier analysis of about 540 of the donors, most TCR beta V segments were observed in productive rearrangements about 90% or about 30% of the time, broadly matching IMGT annotations. A further reported finding was that TCR beta sequences accurately predicted the HLA-A and HLA-B alleles for most subjects in the first cohort. In a later genetic analysis, a missense DCLRE1C variant was associated with V-gene and J-gene trimming of TCR beta chains, and the association was replicated in an independent cohort. According to a later analysis, most CMV-associated TCR beta chains appeared to be HLA-restricted, and the HLA associations seemed to be driven largely by CMV exposure. Because the 87-base-pair reads could not distinguish some IMGT-functional V segments, including TRBV6-2 and TRBV6-3, those segments were excluded. A few of the identified cytomegalovirus-associated TCR beta chains were confirmed in vitro to be specific for cytomegalovirus antigens. Compared with the approximately 670-donor mean, donors in an Asian-associated ancestry cluster had fewer N-insertions in productive TCRs, according to a later genetic analysis. Cytomegalovirus status was reported to be diagnosed by the classifier with high specificity and sensitivity in both the original and validation cohorts. In a later analysis, HLA-associated TCR beta chains showed more clonal expansion and lower generation probabilities than non-associated chains that were equally common. About 17 rarely observed V segments, including chromosome 9 orphons, were excluded from the earlier analysis of about 600 of the donors because counts were too low. Strong co-occurrence of HLA alleles, especially DR and DQ, made assigning TCR associations to individual alleles difficult. A cluster of highly shared sequence variants was judged likely to represent a technical artifact of the sequencing pipeline. Immune exposure information for the cohort was limited to CMV serostatus. In a later analysis, TCR association rates were found to vary across HLA loci, with the most associated TCRs seen for DRB1 alleles and the fewest for HLA-C alleles. Presence/absence analyses assumed roughly uniform sequencing depth across donors, an assumption that may not hold. The study listed around 160 TCR beta chains as associated with cytomegalovirus. Most TCR sequences were observed very rarely across donors, whereas some public TCRs were present in many individuals. In this cohort, only TCR beta chains were sequenced, and detectable features were limited by the absence of alpha or paired-chain data. According to the authors, the approach could potentially be generalized to other disease states and immunological phenotypes. HLA typing was unavailable for some donors at each locus, so association tests used only the typed subset. At a false discovery rate of 0.05, a later analysis linked about 17,000 TCR beta sequences to specific HLA alleles.

The junction shows trimming of 3 bases on V and 4 bases on J, and the gene matches do not reach 11 bases of it. The CDR3 measures 16 amino acids from cysteine to phenylalanine. The CDR3 DNA has 48 bases and is translated from base 1. CDR1 and CDR2, looked up from the germline V gene (reference sequence), are SEHNR and FQNEAQ. The cohort consisted of 666 healthy bone marrow donors. Cohort members were all nominally healthy when sampled, although unrecorded immune exposures were likely present. The donor tested CMV seropositive and was one of the 289 seropositive cohort members. Each donor provided a peripheral blood sample, and peripheral blood mononuclear cells were used for TCR beta sequencing. The Qiagen DNeasy Blood Extraction Kit was used to extract genomic DNA from the blood cell samples. As regards this clone: This receptor's antigen is unknown. Per-base quality was not reported, and no clone a single base away is much larger than it.

The library came from the immunoSEQ multiplex PCR assay. For the multiplex PCR, a mixture combining 60 forward primers for TCR Vbeta segments and 13 reverse primers for TCR Jbeta segments was used. A multiplex PCR assay on genomic DNA amplified the CDR3 region of rearranged TCR beta genes. Amplified TCR beta libraries were sequenced as 87-base-pair reads on the Illumina HiSeq System. The authors' analysis ran thus. Across the 500 to 750 repertoires, a later analysis counted 60 million to 90 million unique TCR beta chains, approximately 10 million of which were shared by at least two donors. Raw reads were error-corrected and collapsed into unique sequences by a nearest-neighbor algorithm in which closely related sequences were merged to remove PCR and sequencing errors. To assign V, D and J gene segments, CDR3 sequences were aligned to IMGT reference sequences. For a sequence to be retained, a match of at least six nucleotides was required to both a V gene segment and a J gene segment. A rearrangement counted as productive if the CDR3 had no stop codons and remained in frame with V and J, and every other rearrangement counted as non-productive. CDR3 was defined by IMGT convention, running from the second conserved V-encoded cysteine to the conserved J-encoded phenylalanine. Sequences without an unambiguous match to a single V gene segment were excluded from the earlier analysis of a few hundred of the donors. In an earlier analysis of some 590 of the donors, V segments were called functional above 56.7% productive rearrangements and were called segregating when the between-donor standard deviation exceeded 5%. A statistical classification framework was built for diagnosing cytomegalovirus status from the catalog of TCR beta chain sequences. In a later analysis, TCR nucleotide sequences were compared against IMGT/GENE-DB human TR gene sequences so that V and J genes could be assigned. Using the TCRdist pipeline, a later analysis assigned CDR3 sequences along with most-parsimonious VDJ recombination scenarios. In a later analysis, each TCR beta chain was defined by its CDR3 amino acid sequence together with its V-gene family, and reads lacking a unique V-gene family were excluded. As a way to deal with suspected cross-contamination and a sequencing artifact, a later analysis dropped 450 to 600 nucleotide sequences that were highly shared and had low generation probability. A later analysis calculated a clonal expansion index for each public chain from normalized within-repertoire ranks of inferred template counts. In a later analysis, generation probabilities were computed with a VDJ recombination model fitted to out-of-frame rearrangements, and the resulting probabilities were checked against IGoR. Hypergeometric tests were used in a later analysis to score TCR-TCR, TCR-HLA and TCR-CMV co-occurrence, with a repertoire-size bias correction applied to the TCR pairs. False discovery rates were estimated in a later analysis by permuting HLA or CMV assignments 20 times. In a later analysis, co-occurring TCRs were grouped using DBSCAN, with TCRdist sequence similarity added in when clustering inside HLA-allele-positive subsets. For co-occurrence clustering, repertoires with fewer than 30,000 or more than 120,000 public chains were excluded, along with five or six repertoires with anomalous nucleotide sharing. TCRdb carries this immuneACCESS record with in-frame sequences only. Its versions omit some clonotypes, under half of them owing to an unresolved V gene in the studies checked, with the rest unexplained. V and J calls and clone size are copied from that table; D and trimming were computed from the DNA. The sample table shows some 110,000 clones, and 74% are seen once. In total, the top ten clones hold roughly 4.1% of the sample.

The clonotype comes from a woman in her forties or fifties in good health and CMV-seropositive. The chain is encoded by TRBV7-9 joined to TRBJ1-2; 7 central bases correspond to TRBD1. Input material: PBMCs. In nucleotide form, the sequence is TGTGCCAGCAGCTTTTCTCTATCAGGGGGAAGCTATGGCTACACCTTC. Its translation is CASSFSLSGGSYGYTF. With the rest looked up from the reference TRBV7-9 and TRBJ1-2 genes rather than sequenced, the full variable domain is DTGVSQNPRHKITKRGQNVTFRCDPISEHNRLYWYRQTLGQGPEFLTYFQNEAQLEKSRLLSDRFSAERPKGSFSTLEIQRTEQGDSAMYLCASSFSLSGGSYGYTFGSGTRLTVV.